These 2 T cell receptor beta chains share one sample of origin, sequenced in a study of high-grade serous ovarian cancer treatment subgroups. The table came from immunoSEQ multiplex PCR; TCRdb's copy has only in-frame clones and leaves some out. The sample consists of thousands of clones, around three fifths of them appearing once. Tumor samples were taken before definitive surgery or chemotherapy. The sample taken for sequencing was tumor tissue. Receptors were obtained from a human donor with high-grade serous ovarian cancer.

The chain recombines TRBV6-5 with TRBJ2-7; D may correspond to TRBD1 or TRBD2 (5 bases each). The CDR3 is 13 residues long. Looked up from germline, CDR1 is MNHEY and CDR2 is SVGAGI. The V end was cut by 4 bases, the J end by 0 bases, with 7 bases between. The CDR3 here is CASSWGSSYEQYF. Written as DNA, the CDR3 is TGTGCCAGCAGTTGGGGGTCCTCCTACGAGCAGTACTTC.

V gene TRBV5-4 combines with J gene TRBJ2-6; D not resolved. Germline V gene sequence: CDR1 SGHNT, CDR2 YYREEE (reference sequence). Trimming took off 2 bases at V and 2 bases at J, with 11 bases between the two ends. The CDR3 sequence is 16 residues long. This CDR3 is CASSLNWGPGANVLTF. CDR3 nucleotide sequence: TGTGCCAGCAGCTTAAACTGGGGTCCTGGGGCCAACGTCCTGACTTTC.